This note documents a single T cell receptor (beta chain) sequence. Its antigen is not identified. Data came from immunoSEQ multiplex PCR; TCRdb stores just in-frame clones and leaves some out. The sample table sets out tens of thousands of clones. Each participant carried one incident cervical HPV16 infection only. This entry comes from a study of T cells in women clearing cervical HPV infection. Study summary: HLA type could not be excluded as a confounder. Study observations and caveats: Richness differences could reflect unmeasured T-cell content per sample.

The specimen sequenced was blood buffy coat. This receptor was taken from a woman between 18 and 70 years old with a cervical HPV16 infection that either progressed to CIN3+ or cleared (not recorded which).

The sequenced CDR3 bases are TGCGCCAGCAGCCAAGACGGGGGGGGCCGGGGTGAAAAA. Amino acids: CASSQDGGGRGEK. The CDR3 in full is CASSQDGGGRGEKLFF. The V and J genes are TRBV4-1 and TRBJ1-4, with D maybe TRBD1 (6 bases). The CDR3 end lies 3 residues beyond the end of the read and is filled in from the germline J gene. The CDR3 spans 16 residues. V was shortened by 0 bases and J by 7 bases, with 15 bases between the two germline ends. Germline CDR1 reads MGHRA; CDR2 reads YSYEKL.